The 19 T cell receptor beta chains in this list originate from one sample, sequenced in a study of cytomegalovirus exposure and HLA in healthy donors. The PCR ran on 60 Vbeta and 13 Jbeta primers. Profiled with immunoSEQ multiplex PCR; TCRdb holds only in-frame clones, not every one. Here the sample spans about 120,000 clones, approximately 75% being singletons. The sequenced sample consisted of PBMCs. Receptor source: a woman between 50 and 59 years old in good health and CMV-seronegative.

CDR3 region: CASSFEASGIREQYF. The CDR3 bases are TGTGCCAGCAGCTTCGAGGCTAGCGGGATTCGCGAGCAGTACTTC. This chain links TRBV7-2 with TRBJ2-7; 9 nucleotides line up with TRBD2. Germline V gene sequence: CDR1 SGHTA, CDR2 FQGNSA. The CDR3 has 15 residues. V lost 3 bases, J lost 6 bases, and 9 bases stayed unmatched.

In this sample, this clone turned up once. V and J are TRBV30 and TRBJ2-2; 7 nucleotides agree with TRBD1. CDR1 and CDR2 (germline): GTSNPN, SVGIG (reference sequence). V shed 3 bases, J shed 0 bases, and the junction held 10 bases outside the gene matches. The CDR3 contains 17 residues. CDR3 DNA sequence: TGTGCCTGGAGGGCCTTAGAGGGGGCCTCGAACACCGGGGAGCTGTTTTTT. This gives the protein CAWRALEGASNTGELFF.

The V and J genes are TRBV25-1 and TRBJ1-4; 7 nucleotides agree with TRBD1. V lost 0 bases, J lost 5 bases, and 6 bases stayed unmatched. The germline gives CDR1 MGHDK, CDR2 SYGVNS. The CDR3 is made up of 16 amino acids. The CDR3 sequence: CASSEYMGTENEKLFF. In DNA form, the CDR3 reads TGTGCCAGCAGTGAATATATGGGGACAGAAAATGAAAAACTGTTTTTT.

V usage is TRBV5-6 and J usage is TRBJ1-5, with 7 bases aligning to TRBD1. The CDR3 runs 14 residues. Germline CDR1 is SGHDT and CDR2 is YYEEEE. V shed 1 base, J shed 4 bases, and the junction held 2 bases outside the gene matches. The CDR3 is CASSLLTGNQPQHF. The CDR3 DNA sequence: TGTGCCAGCAGCTTGTTGACAGGGAATCAGCCCCAGCATTTT.

This rearrangement joins TRBV7-2 to TRBJ2-7; tentative D call: TRBD1 (5 bases). V was shortened by 5 bases and J by 3 bases, with 8 bases between the two germline ends. The CDR3 has 12 amino acids. Looked up from germline, CDR1 is SGHTA and CDR2 is FQGNSA. The CDR3 loop reads CASSRQFYEQYF. CDR3 nucleotides: TGTGCCAGCAGCCGACAGTTCTACGAGCAGTACTTC.

The CDR3 loop is CASSSLTQTPDTQYF. CDR3 coding DNA: TGTGCCAGCAGCTCCCTCACCCAGACACCCGATACGCAGTATTTT. The chain links TRBV7-2 to TRBJ2-3; the D is unclear. V gave up 4 bases and J gave up 6 bases, with 17 bases separating them. CDR3 size: 15 residues. Germline V gene lookup returns CDR1 SGHTA and CDR2 FQGNSA. Based on the CDR3 plus reference TRBV7-2 and TRBJ2-3, the full variable domain is GAGVSQSPSNKVTEKGKDVELRCDPISGHTALYWYRQSLGQGLEFLIYFQGNSAPDKSGLPSDRFSAERTGGSVSTLTIQRTQQEDSAVYLCASSSLTQTPDTQYFGPGTRLTVL.

The gene calls are TRBV28 and TRBJ2-5, with TRBD2 identical over 7 bases. The DNA end lines up better with TRBJ2-7; the J call may be wrong. The CDR3 has 14 residues. The germline CDR1 and CDR2 sequences are MDHEN and SYDVKM. CDR3 nucleotides: TGTGCCAGCCAGCCCGGGACTAACCTCTACGAGCAGTACTTC. Its protein is CASQPGTNLYEQYF.

The chain links TRBV28 to TRBJ2-7, with D perhaps matching TRBD1 (6 bases). Looked up from germline, CDR1 is MDHEN and CDR2 is SYDVKM. The CDR3 is 15 residues long. The ends were cut back, 3 bases at V and 0 bases at J, with 12 bases in the middle. For the CDR3, the DNA is TGTGCCAGCAGTTTTGGGGGCTCAGACTCCTACGAGCAGTACTTC. It codes for CASSFGGSDSYEQYF.

This clone was picked up a small number of times. V gene TRBV19 combines with J gene TRBJ1-2; D remains ambiguous. V lost 8 bases, J lost 6 bases, and 25 bases lay in between. This CDR3 has 16 amino acids. Germline V CDR1 and CDR2: LNHDA, SQIVND (reference sequence). Written as DNA, the CDR3 is TGTGCCAGTTCTCTGGCGCAGGCCAGGATAAAGAATGGCTACACCTTC. This translates into CASSLAQARIKNGYTF. Based on the CDR3 plus reference TRBV19 and TRBJ1-2, the full variable domain is DGGITQSPKYLFRKEGQNVTLSCEQNLNHDAMYWYRQDPGQGLRLIYYSQIVNDFQKGDIAEGYSVSREKKESFPLTVTSAQKNPTAFYLCASSLAQARIKNGYTFGSGTRLTVV.

This clone was seen more than once but under ten times. V gene TRBV6-4 combines with J gene TRBJ2-3; tentative D call: TRBD2 (6 bases). Trimming took off 5 bases at V and 3 bases at J, with 9 bases between the two ends. This CDR3 spans 13 amino acids. CDR1 is MRHNA, CDR2 SNTAGT, per germline. CDR3 region: CASSSRETDTQYF. In nucleotides, the CDR3 is TGTGCCAGCAGTTCGCGGGAAACAGATACGCAGTATTTT.

The gene calls are TRBV4-3 and TRBJ2-7, with TRBD2 as a possible D gene (6 bases). V was pared by 5 bases and J by 2 bases, with 10 bases between. CDR3 length: 13 amino acids. Germline-derived CDR1 and CDR2 are LGHNA and YSLEER. The CDR3, as DNA: TGCGCCAGCAGCGTAGCGGAGGCCTACGAGCAGTACTTC. It translates to CASSVAEAYEQYF.

The chain recombines TRBV11-2 with TRBJ1-1; TRBD1 aligns across 8 bases. The CDR3 has 14 residues. The V segment lost 6 bases and the J segment 1 base; nucleotides outside the gene matches: 4. Germline CDR1 SGHAT, CDR2 FQNNGV. CDR3 bases: TGTGCCAGCAGTTCTCAGGGGGCGAACACTGAAGCTTTCTTT. This codes for CASSSQGANTEAFF.

The rearrangement links TRBV10-1 to TRBJ2-6; possible D gene TRBD2, 6 bases. CDR1 is WNHNN and CDR2 is SYGVQD in the germline V gene (reference sequence). Trimming stripped 2 bases from V and 0 bases from J, with 11 bases between. This CDR3 spans 17 amino acids. The CDR3 sequence is CASSETFGGSGANVLTF. In DNA form, the CDR3 reads TGCGCCAGCAGTGAGACTTTCGGGGGCTCTGGGGCCAACGTCCTGACTTTC.

The gene calls are TRBV5-1 and TRBJ2-1, with TRBD2 matching over 9 bases. V was pared by 1 base and J by 4 bases, with 3 bases of the junction left unmatched. CDR3 length equals 15 residues. Germline CDR1 and CDR2: SGHRS and YFSETQ. The CDR3 sequence is CASSLWTSEYNEQFF. CDR3 DNA: TGCGCCAGCAGCTTGTGGACTAGCGAATACAATGAGCAGTTCTTC.

This sequence joins TRBV11-2 and TRBJ2-7, with 11 bases fitting TRBD1. CDR3 length equals 14 residues. The germline V gene has CDR1 SGHAT and CDR2 FQNNGV. V shed 5 bases, J shed 0 bases, and the junction held 0 bases outside the gene matches. This CDR3 is CASSGTGGSYEQYF. The DNA for the CDR3 is TGTGCCAGCAGCGGGACAGGGGGCTCCTACGAGCAGTACTTC.

On this clone itself: This same CDR3 is encoded by further DNA sequences in the sample. The chain recombines TRBV19 with TRBJ2-1; 9 bases fit TRBD2. Trimming at V came to 8 bases and at J to 7 bases, leaving 15 bases not matched to a gene. The germline gives CDR1 LNHDA, CDR2 SQIVND (reference sequence). The CDR3 contains 16 residues. This CDR3 reads CASRSGAAGGGNEQFF. The CDR3 nucleotides are TGTGCCAGTCGGTCCGGTGCAGCGGGAGGTGGTAATGAGCAGTTCTTC.

The chain recombines TRBV4-2 with TRBJ2-2, with D maybe TRBD1 (5 bases). The germline CDR1 and CDR2 sequences are LGHNA and YNFKEQ. This CDR3 comprises 17 residues. V dropped 4 bases and J dropped 1 base, with 16 bases sitting between them. The CDR3 protein is CASSPAPGLGNTGELFF. CDR3 sequence (DNA): TGTGCCAGCAGCCCGGCCCCAGGGTTGGGGAACACCGGGGAGCTGTTTTTT.

The chain combines TRBV28 with TRBJ2-5; tentatively, D is TRBD1 (6 bases). V shed 4 bases and J shed 5 bases, with 14 bases lying between them. The CDR3 is 14 residues long. Germline CDR1 MDHEN, CDR2 SYDVKM. The CDR3 spells CASSSHDRRETQYF. In DNA, the CDR3 is TGTGCCAGCAGTTCCCACGACAGGAGGGAGACCCAGTACTTC.

This clone was counted only a few times. This chain connects TRBV27 to TRBJ2-7, with D possibly being TRBD2 (6 bases). V gave up 4 bases and J gave up 5 bases, with 12 bases separating them. Germline V gene data show CDR1 as MNHEY and CDR2 as SMNVEV (reference sequence). This CDR3 comprises 13 residues. The CDR3 DNA sequence: TGTGCCAGCAGTTGGGGGAGGAGGAACGAGCAGTACTTC. Encoded protein: CASSWGRRNEQYF.